These T cell receptor beta chains were read from a single sample in a study of tumor-infiltrating lymphocytes in oesophageal squamous cell carcinoma. TCRdb used MiXCR to reprocess the PCR reads, holding one entry per CDR3 protein. The sample holds 9,900 or so distinct CDR3 sequences, 58% seen once. Sequenced: esophageal tumor tissue. These receptors were taken from a female donor with esophageal squamous cell carcinoma. Both conserved end residues are part of each CDR3. D genes are given only for firm matches. A row's size may be missing; if present it is once, few, many or a size class.

D gene	clone size	V gene	J gene	CDR3 DNA	CDR3 protein
-	-	TRBV7-6	TRBJ2-5	TGTGCCAGCAGCTTAGTTGGTCCTAGCCCAGGCCAAGAGACCCAGTACTTC	CASSLVGPSPGQETQYF
-	-	TRBV7-2	TRBJ2-5	TGTGCCAGCAGCCCCGCCCGAGAGACCCAGTACTTC	CASSPARETQYF
TRBD2	-	TRBV7-3	TRBJ2-3	TGTGCCAGCAGCTCCGGACTAGCGACAGATACGCAGTATTTT	CASSSGLATDTQYF
TRBD2	few	TRBV27	TRBJ2-1	TGTGCCACATATCGGGGGGGCGATTACAATGAGCAGTTCTTC	CATYRGGDYNEQFF
-	-	TRBV12-3/TRBV12-4	TRBJ2-7	TGTGCCAGCAGCGACCGACCGTCCAGCTCCTACGAGCAGTACTTC	CASSDRPSSSYEQYF
-	-	TRBV24-1	TRBJ2-1	TGTGCCACCAGTGATGCGTCTGGAGACAACTACAATGAGCAGTTCTTC	CATSDASGDNYNEQFF
-	-	TRBV6-1	TRBJ2-1	TGTGCCAGCAGTCTGGGGGGATTGACCTACAATGAGCAGTTCTTC	CASSLGGLTYNEQFF
TRBD1	few	TRBV20-1	TRBJ1-2	TGCAGTGCTAGGAACCGGGACAGGGACTATGGCTACACCTTC	CSARNRDRDYGYTF
TRBD1	once	TRBV7-6	TRBJ2-4	TGTGCCAGCAGCTTAGAGGGACAGCTCAATTCACCCCTCCACTTC	CASSLEGQLNSPLHF
-	few	TRBV7-8	TRBJ1-1	TGTGCCAGCAGCGCCTTTATGAACACTGAAGCTTTCTTT	CASSAFMNTEAFF
-	few	TRBV7-8	TRBJ2-7	TGTGCCAGCAGCTTAGTTCCGGGGCAGAGCTCCTACGAGCAGTACTTC	CASSLVPGQSSYEQYF
TRBD2	once	TRBV7-8	TRBJ2-7	TGTGCCAGCAGCGGGAGCGGGGGCGAGCAGTACTTC	CASSGSGGEQYF
TRBD2	-	TRBV5-3	TRBJ2-3	TGTGCCAGCAGCTTTTGGACTAGCGGGAGTGATACGCAGTATTTT	CASSFWTSGSDTQYF
-	few	TRBV7-8	TRBJ2-1	TGTGCCAGCAGCTTAACGGGAGTATACAATGAGCAGTTCTTC	CASSLTGVYNEQFF
TRBD2	-	TRBV6-1	TRBJ2-5	TGTGCCAGCAGACCCGGGACTAGGCATCGTGAGACCCAGTACTTC	CASRPGTRHRETQYF
TRBD2	-	TRBV7-2	TRBJ2-4	TGTGCCAGCAGCCCAGCGGGAGTCGGGAACATTCAGTACTTC	CASSPAGVGNIQYF
TRBD2	once	TRBV19	TRBJ2-5	TGTGCCAGTAGTCGGGCAACTAGCGGACAAGAGACCCAGTACTTC	CASSRATSGQETQYF
TRBD1	-	TRBV28	TRBJ1-4	TGTGCCAGCACCCGGTCAGGGGGGAGTGACGAAAAACTGTTTTTT	CASTRSGGSDEKLFF
TRBD1	many	TRBV15	TRBJ2-1	TGTGCCACCAGCGGCCGGGACAGGCTATACAATGAGCAGTTCTTC	CATSGRDRLYNEQFF
-	once	TRBV12-3/TRBV12-4	TRBJ2-1	TGTGCCAGCAGTTTCCCGGGACTTTACAATGAGCAGTTCTTC	CASSFPGLYNEQFF
-	-	TRBV7-2	TRBJ2-3	TGTGCCAGCAGCTTACTCCCAGGGGTCGGTACAGATACGCAGTATTTT	CASSLLPGVGTDTQYF
-	few	TRBV7-9	TRBJ2-5	TGTGCCAGCAGCTTACAGGGAAAAACCCCCCGAGAGACCCAGTACTTC	CASSLQGKTPRETQYF
-	-	TRBV6-2/TRBV6-3	TRBJ1-2	TGTGCCAGCAGTTACTCGCCAGGGACCAACTATGGCTACACCTTC	CASSYSPGTNYGYTF
TRBD2	-	TRBV7-4	TRBJ2-4	TGTGCCAGCAGCTTGCTAACTAGCGGGGGGGAGTGGTTCTTC	CASSLLTSGGEWFF
TRBD2	-	TRBV11-3	TRBJ2-1	TGTGCCAGCAGCCTGGGGACTAGCGGTTACAATGAGCAGTTCTTC	CASSLGTSGYNEQFF
-	-	TRBV12-3/TRBV12-4	TRBJ2-1	TGTGCCAGCAGTCGACTTACAGCCCTCGGGAACAATGAGCAGTTCTTC	CASSRLTALGNNEQFF
-	many	TRBV7-3	TRBJ2-3	TGTGCCAGCAGCTCTCCGTTAGGGACGCAGTATTTT	CASSSPLGTQYF
-	-	TRBV7-3	TRBJ2-6	TGTGCCAGCAGCTTGAGGGAGACTGGGGCCAACGTCCTGACTTTC	CASSLRETGANVLTF
TRBD2	many	TRBV4-1	TRBJ2-1	TGCGCCAGCAGCCAAAGGGTTAGCGGGGGATCCTACAATGAGCAGTTCTTC	CASSQRVSGGSYNEQFF
TRBD2	-	TRBV19	TRBJ2-1	TGTGCCAGTAGTAGGGGACTAGCGGGATTGGATGAGCAGTTCTTC	CASSRGLAGLDEQFF
TRBD2	-	TRBV12-3/TRBV12-4	TRBJ2-7	TGTGCCAGCAGACCAACAGGGACTAGCTCCTACGAGCAGTACTTC	CASRPTGTSSYEQYF
-	-	TRBV7-2	TRBJ2-5	TGTGCCAGCAGCTTACAGGGGGGTGGAGAGACCCAGTACTTC	CASSLQGGGETQYF